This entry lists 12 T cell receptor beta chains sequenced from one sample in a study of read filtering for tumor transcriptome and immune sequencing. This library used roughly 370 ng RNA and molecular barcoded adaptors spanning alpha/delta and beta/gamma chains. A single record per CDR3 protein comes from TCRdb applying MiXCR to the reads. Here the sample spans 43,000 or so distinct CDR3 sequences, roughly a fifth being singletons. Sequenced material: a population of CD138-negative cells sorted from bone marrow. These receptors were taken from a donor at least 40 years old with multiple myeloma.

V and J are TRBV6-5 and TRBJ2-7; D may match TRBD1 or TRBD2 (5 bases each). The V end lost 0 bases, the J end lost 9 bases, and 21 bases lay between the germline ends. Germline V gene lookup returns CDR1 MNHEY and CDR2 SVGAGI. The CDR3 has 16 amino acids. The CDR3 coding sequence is TGTGCCAGCAGTTACTCACCGGGACGGGTTTTGATGACGCAGTACTTC. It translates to CASSYSPGRVLMTQYF.

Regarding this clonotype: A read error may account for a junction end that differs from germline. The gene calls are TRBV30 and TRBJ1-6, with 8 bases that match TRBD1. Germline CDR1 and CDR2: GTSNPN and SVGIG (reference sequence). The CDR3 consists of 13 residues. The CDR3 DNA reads TGTGCCTGGACGGGACAGGAAAATTCACCCCTCTACTTT. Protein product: CAWTGQENSPLYF.

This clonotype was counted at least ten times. Written as DNA, the CDR3 is TGTGCCAGCAGCTTACTAGGGGCTGAGCAGTTCTTC. Translated: CASSLLGAEQFF. V gene TRBV7-9 combines with J gene TRBJ2-1, with D tentatively TRBD1 (5 bases). The germline CDR1 and CDR2 sequences are SEHNR and FQNEAQ (reference sequence). The CDR3 has 12 amino acids. V shed 2 bases and J shed 9 bases, with 8 bases lying between them. The whole variable domain, filled in from reference TRBV7-9 and TRBJ2-1, reads DTGVSQNPRHKITKRGQNVTFRCDPISEHNRLYWYRQTLGQGPEFLTYFQNEAQLEKSRLLSDRFSAERPKGSFSTLEIQRTEQGDSAMYLCASSLLGAEQFFGPGTRLTVL.

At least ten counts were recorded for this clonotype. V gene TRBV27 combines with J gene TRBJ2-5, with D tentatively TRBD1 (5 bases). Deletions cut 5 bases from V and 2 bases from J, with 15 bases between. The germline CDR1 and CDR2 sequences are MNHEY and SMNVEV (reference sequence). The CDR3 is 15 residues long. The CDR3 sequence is CASSPRWTQQETQYF. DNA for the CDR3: TGTGCCAGCAGTCCCCGGTGGACACAACAAGAGACCCAGTACTTC.

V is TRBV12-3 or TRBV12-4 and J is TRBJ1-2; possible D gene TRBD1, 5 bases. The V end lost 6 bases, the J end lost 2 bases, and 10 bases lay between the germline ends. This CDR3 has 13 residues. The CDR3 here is CASRQSGNYGYTF. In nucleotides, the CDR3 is TGTGCCAGCAGGCAGTCAGGGAACTATGGCTACACCTTC.

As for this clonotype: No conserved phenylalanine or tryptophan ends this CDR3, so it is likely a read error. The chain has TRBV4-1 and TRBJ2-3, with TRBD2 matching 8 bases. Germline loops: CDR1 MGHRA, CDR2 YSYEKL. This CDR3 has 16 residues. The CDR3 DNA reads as TGCGCCATCAGCCAAGAGCCAGCGGGAGCGGCAGATACGCAGTATTTA. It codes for CAISQEPAGAADTQYL.

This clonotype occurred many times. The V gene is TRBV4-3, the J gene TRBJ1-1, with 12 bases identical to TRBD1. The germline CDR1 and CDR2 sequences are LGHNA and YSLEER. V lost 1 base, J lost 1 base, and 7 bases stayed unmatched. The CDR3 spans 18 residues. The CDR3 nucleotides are TGCGCCAGCAGCCAAGGGGACAGGGGGCACGATGGGAACACTGAAGCTTTCTTT. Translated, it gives CASSQGDRGHDGNTEAFF.

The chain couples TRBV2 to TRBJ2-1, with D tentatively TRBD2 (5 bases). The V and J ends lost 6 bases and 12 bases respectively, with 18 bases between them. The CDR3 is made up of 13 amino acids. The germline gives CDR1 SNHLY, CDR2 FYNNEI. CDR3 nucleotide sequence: TGTGCCAGCAGGCCCAAGGACTCCGAGGTGCAGTTCTTC. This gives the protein CASRPKDSEVQFF.

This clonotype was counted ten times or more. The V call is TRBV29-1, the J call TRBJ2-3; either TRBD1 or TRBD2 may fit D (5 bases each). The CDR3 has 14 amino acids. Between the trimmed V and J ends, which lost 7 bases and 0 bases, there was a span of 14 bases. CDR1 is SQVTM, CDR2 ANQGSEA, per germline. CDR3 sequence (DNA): TGCAGCGCCCCCAGGGACGGAAGCACAGATACGCAGTATTTT. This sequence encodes CSAPRDGSTDTQYF.

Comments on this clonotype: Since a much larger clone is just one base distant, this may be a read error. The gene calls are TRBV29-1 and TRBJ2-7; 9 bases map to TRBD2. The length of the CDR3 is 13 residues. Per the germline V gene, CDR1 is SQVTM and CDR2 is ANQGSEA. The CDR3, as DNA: TGCAGCGTCGCTAGCGGGAAAGCCTACGAGCGGTACTTC. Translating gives CSVASGKAYERYF.

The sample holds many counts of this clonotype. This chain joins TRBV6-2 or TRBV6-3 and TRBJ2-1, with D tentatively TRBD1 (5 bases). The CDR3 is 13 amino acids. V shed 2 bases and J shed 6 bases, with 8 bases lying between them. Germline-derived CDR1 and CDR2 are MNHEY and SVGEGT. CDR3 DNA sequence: TGTGCCAGCAGTTACCAGGGCGTCAATGAGCAGTTCTTC. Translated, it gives CASSYQGVNEQFF.

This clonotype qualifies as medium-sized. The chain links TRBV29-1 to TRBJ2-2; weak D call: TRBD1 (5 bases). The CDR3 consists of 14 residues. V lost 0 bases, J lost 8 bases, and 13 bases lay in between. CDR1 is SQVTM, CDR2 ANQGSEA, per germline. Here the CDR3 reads CSVEEGQGTGELFF. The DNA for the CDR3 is TGCAGCGTTGAAGAGGGCCAGGGAACGGGGGAGCTGTTTTTT.